This T cell receptor (beta chain) originates from a study of CD8 T cells in Susac syndrome. RNA totalling about 0.45 to 1 ug underwent reverse transcription with random hexamers. The TCR beta CDR3 was amplified by immunoSEQ multiplex PCR across 54 Vbeta, 13 Jbeta. TCRdb re-analysed the immunoSEQ multiplex PCR reads in MiXCR, keeping a single row per CDR3 protein. The table has about 250,000 distinct CDR3 sequences, roughly 93% seen once. Blood CD8+ and CD4+ T cells underwent high-throughput TCR beta sequencing. Treatment-naive patients with stable or active relapsing-remitting disease were the multiple sclerosis controls. V lost 0 bases, J lost 2 bases, and 11 bases lay in between. Germline assignment: CDR1 SGHNT and CDR2 YYREEE (reference sequence). The CDR3 length is 16 residues.

Sequencing used CD4+ T cells from PBMCs. The sequence was obtained from a human donor with multiple sclerosis. V gene TRBV5-4 combines with J gene TRBJ2-2; either TRBD1 or TRBD2 may supply D (5 bases each). The CDR3 bases are TGTGCCAGCAGCTTGGCACGGGACGGTAACACCGGGGAGCTGTTTTTT. Translation gives CASSLARDGNTGELFF.